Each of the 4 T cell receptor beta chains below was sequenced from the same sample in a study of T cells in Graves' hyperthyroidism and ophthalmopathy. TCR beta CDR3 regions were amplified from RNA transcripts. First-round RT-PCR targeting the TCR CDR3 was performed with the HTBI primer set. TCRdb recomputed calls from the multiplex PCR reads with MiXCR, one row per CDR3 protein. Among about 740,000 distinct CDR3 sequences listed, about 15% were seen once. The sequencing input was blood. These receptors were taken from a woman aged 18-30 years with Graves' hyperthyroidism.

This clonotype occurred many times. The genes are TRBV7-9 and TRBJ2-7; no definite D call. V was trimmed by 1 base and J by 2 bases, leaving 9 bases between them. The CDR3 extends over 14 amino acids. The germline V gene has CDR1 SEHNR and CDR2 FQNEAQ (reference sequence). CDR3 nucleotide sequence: TGTGCCAGCAGCTTAGGCACCTCTACCTACGAGCAGTACTTC. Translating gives CASSLGTSTYEQYF.

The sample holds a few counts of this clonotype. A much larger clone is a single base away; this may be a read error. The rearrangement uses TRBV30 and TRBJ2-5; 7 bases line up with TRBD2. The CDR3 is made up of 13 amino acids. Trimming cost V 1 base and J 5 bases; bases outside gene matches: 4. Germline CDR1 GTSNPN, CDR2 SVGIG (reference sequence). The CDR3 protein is CAWSGGAGETQYF. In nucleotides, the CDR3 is TGTGCCTGGAGTGGGGGAGCGGGGGAGACCCAGTACTTC.

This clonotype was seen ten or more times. This CDR3 reads CSVNAWTPGDEQFF. The CDR3 DNA sequence: TGCAGCGTAAATGCCTGGACTCCCGGTGATGAGCAGTTCTTC. V and J are TRBV29-1 and TRBJ2-1; tentative D call: TRBD2 (5 bases). V was cut by 6 bases and J by 8 bases, with 20 bases left in between. In germline, CDR1 is SQVTM, CDR2 ANQGSEA. The CDR3 is 14 residues long.

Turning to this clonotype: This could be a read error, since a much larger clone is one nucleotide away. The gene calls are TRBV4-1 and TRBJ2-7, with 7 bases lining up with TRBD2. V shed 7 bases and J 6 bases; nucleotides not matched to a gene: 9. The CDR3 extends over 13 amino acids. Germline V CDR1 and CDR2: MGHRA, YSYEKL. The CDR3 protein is CASIGLVGGEQYF. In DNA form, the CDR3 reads TGCGCCAGCATCGGACTAGTGGGAGGCGAGCAGTACTTC.